The text below deals with one TCR beta chain. Antigen unknown. The junction shows a germline mismatch at one end, possibly a read error. CDR1 and CDR2 from the germline V gene are SGHRS and YFSETQ. This CDR3 is built from 12 residues. TCRdb ran MiXCR on the 5' RACE reads and lists one entry per CDR3 protein. The sample consists of 200,000 to 250,000 distinct CDR3 sequences, approximately 11% of them appearing once. This sample is drawn from a study of CD8 T cells in ankylosing spondylitis. Overall study findings and caveats: What seemed typical of ankylosing spondylitis blood was a TCR beta motif built from about 8 highly homologous variants. Reportedly, significant enrichment of disease-linked clones occurred in matched ankylosing spondylitis synovial fluid.

The TCR was taken from a male donor with ankylosing spondylitis or in good health (not recorded which). This rearrangement joins TRBV5-1 to TRBJ1-1, with a weak D call TRBD1 (5 bases). Source material: blood, either unsorted or a sorted T cell fraction (not recorded which). The CDR3 nucleotides are TGCGCCAGTGGGACGGGGAACTCTGAAGCCTTCTTT. As protein: CASGTGNSEAFF.